This T cell receptor (beta chain) was recorded in a study of T cell responses to AZD1222 COVID-19 vaccine. Study-level results: Clonal diversity was possibly underestimated; the donors were predominantly white British and more often female.

Clones were read by immunoSEQ multiplex PCR, and TCRdb kept only the in-frame ones, dropping some. This sample has hundreds of thousands of clones, with around 93% found just once. This CDR3 spans 13 amino acids. Germline V gene data show CDR1 as MNHNY and CDR2 as SVGAGI (reference sequence). V gave up 9 bases and J gave up 6 bases, with 18 bases separating them. This clone occurred once. The antigen remains unidentified. This sample comprised peripheral blood, obtained on day 0 of MenACWY control vaccination. This chain links TRBV6-6 with TRBJ2-7, with D possibly being TRBD1 (7 bases). The clonotype was recovered from an adult in good health. The chain's CDR3 is CASKNRGAGEQYF. The CDR3 nucleotides are TGTGCCAGTAAAAACAGGGGAGCGGGCGAGCAGTACTTC.